These 3 T cell receptor beta chains share one sample of origin, sequenced in a study of blood T cell repertoires in COVID-19. The method was immunoSEQ multiplex PCR; TCRdb's version includes in-frame clones alone and lacks a portion of them. The profile shows about 240,000 clones, around nine tenths of them singletons. The material sequenced was peripheral blood. These receptors came from a man between 25 and 39 years old with COVID-19, enrolled during active disease.

The V and J genes are TRBV4-2 and TRBJ2-3; tentatively, D is TRBD2 (6 bases). The ends were cut back, 1 base at V and 6 bases at J, with 11 bases in the middle. The V gene's germline CDR1 is LGHNA and CDR2 YNFKEQ. The CDR3 length is 14 residues. CDR3 in amino acids: CASSQGTKGDTQYF. In DNA form, the CDR3 reads TGTGCCAGCAGCCAAGGGACTAAAGGGGATACGCAGTATTTT.

The chain is built from TRBV19 and TRBJ1-2, with TRBD1 matching over 8 bases. The CDR3 covers 16 residues. Germline V gene data show CDR1 as LNHDA and CDR2 as SQIVND (reference sequence). The J segment lost 0 bases and the V segment lost 3 bases, leaving 6 bases of the junction unmatched. In nucleotides, the CDR3 is TGTGCCAGTAGTATTTATGGGGGACAGGCTAACTATGGCTACACCTTC. Protein sequence: CASSIYGGQANYGYTF.

This clone appeared a few times. This chain uses TRBV2 with TRBJ1-1; TRBD1 aligns across 7 bases. Looked up from germline, CDR1 is SNHLY and CDR2 is FYNNEI. The J segment lost 0 bases and the V segment lost 8 bases, leaving 9 bases of the junction unmatched. This CDR3 contains 15 residues. In DNA, the CDR3 is TGTGCCAGCCGGGGACAGCACCGCATGAACACTGAAGCTTTCTTT. It encodes CASRGQHRMNTEAFF.